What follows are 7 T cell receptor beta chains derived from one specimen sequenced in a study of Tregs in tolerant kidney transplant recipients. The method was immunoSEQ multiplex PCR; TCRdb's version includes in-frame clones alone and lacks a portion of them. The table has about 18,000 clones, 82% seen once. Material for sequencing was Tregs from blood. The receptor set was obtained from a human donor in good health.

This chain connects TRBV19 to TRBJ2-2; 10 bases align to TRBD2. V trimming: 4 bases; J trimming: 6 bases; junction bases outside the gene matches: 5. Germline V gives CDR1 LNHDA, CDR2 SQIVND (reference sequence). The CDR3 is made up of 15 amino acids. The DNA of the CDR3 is TGTGCCAGTAGTAAAGGGACTAGCGTCGCCGGGGAGCTGTTTTTT. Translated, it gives CASSKGTSVAGELFF. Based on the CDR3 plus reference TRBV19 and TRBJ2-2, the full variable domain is DGGITQSPKYLFRKEGQNVTLSCEQNLNHDAMYWYRQDPGQGLRLIYYSQIVNDFQKGDIAEGYSVSREKKESFPLTVTSAQKNPTAFYLCASSKGTSVAGELFFGEGSRLTVL.

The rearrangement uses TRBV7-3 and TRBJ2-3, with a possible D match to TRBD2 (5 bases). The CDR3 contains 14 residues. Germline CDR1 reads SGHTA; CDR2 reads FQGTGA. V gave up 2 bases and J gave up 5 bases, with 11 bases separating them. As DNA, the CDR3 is TGTGCCAGCAGCTTAGCGGGCCCCCTAGATACGCAGTATTTT. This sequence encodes CASSLAGPLDTQYF.

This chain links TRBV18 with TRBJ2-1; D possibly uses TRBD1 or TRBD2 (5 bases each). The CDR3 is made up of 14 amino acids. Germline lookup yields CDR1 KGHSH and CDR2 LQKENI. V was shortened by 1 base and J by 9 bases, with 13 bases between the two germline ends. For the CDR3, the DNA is TGTGCCAGCTCACCACTAAGGGGTGAGGGTGAGCAGTTCTTC. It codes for CASSPLRGEGEQFF.

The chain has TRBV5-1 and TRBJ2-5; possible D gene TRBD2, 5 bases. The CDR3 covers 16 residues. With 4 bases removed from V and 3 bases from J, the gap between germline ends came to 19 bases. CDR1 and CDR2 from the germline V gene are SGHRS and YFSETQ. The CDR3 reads CASSPGNRGSEETQYF. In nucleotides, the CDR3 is TGCGCCAGCAGCCCCGGCAATAGAGGGTCGGAAGAGACCCAGTACTTC.

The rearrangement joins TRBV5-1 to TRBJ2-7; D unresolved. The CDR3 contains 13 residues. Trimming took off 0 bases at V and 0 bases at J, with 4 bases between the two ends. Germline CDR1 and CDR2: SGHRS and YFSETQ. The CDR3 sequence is CASSLDRSYEQYF. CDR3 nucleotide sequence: TGCGCCAGCAGCTTGGACCGCTCCTACGAGCAGTACTTC.

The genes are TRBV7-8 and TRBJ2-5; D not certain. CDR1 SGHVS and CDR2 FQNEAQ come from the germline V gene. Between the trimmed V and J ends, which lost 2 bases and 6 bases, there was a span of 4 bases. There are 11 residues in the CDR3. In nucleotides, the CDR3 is TGTGCCAGCAGCTTAATCCAGACCCAGTACTTC. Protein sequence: CASSLIQTQYF.

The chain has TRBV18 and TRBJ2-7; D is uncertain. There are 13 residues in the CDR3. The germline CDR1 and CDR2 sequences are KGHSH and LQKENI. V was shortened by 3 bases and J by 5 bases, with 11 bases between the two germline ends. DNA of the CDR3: TGTGCCAGCTCACCTGCGACTCTAAACGAGCAGTACTTC. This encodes CASSPATLNEQYF.